The subject of this entry is one TCR beta chain. Its antigen is undetermined. It was genomic DNA that served as the template for profiling TCR beta VDJ and CDR3. TCRdb independently ran MiXCR on the reads; one entry per CDR3 protein. In the table there are 150,000 to 200,000 distinct CDR3 sequences, 45% to 50% of which are singletons. This record belongs to a study of CD8+CD57+ T cells in acquired aplastic anemia. This CDR3 has 14 amino acids. V lost 4 bases, J lost 6 bases, and 14 bases lay in between. Germline assignment: CDR1 ENHRY and CDR2 SYGVKD. Sequencing was done on patients that had shown CD8+CD57+ cell expansion by flow cytometry. Patients uniformly had severe acquired aplastic anemia. All patients were therapy-naive when blood was sampled. Broader study findings: About 28 sequences, all CD8+ CDR3, were shared between patients and controls.

The chain recombines TRBV10-3 with TRBJ2-3; tentative D call: TRBD1 (8 bases). This receptor was taken from a human donor with aplastic anemia. What was sequenced was sorted CD4+, CD8+, or CD8+CD57+ T cells (not recorded which) from PBMCs. The CDR3 coding sequence is TGTGCCATCAGTGGGACAGGGAGGGGGGATACGCAGTATTTT. Amino acid sequence: CAISGTGRGDTQYF.